This T cell receptor beta chain is from a study of blood T cells in healthy people across ages. V lost 1 base, J lost 8 bases, and 11 bases lay in between. The CDR3 runs to 13 residues. With a J-beta primer mix and a sample-barcoded 5' primer, a second PCR ran about 6 to 11 cycles. Each cDNA molecule received a tag from a template-switch adaptor that had 12 random nucleotides. A minimum of 2.5 million CDR3-containing paired-end reads was obtained for each sample. Using its own MiXCR run on the 5' RACE reads, TCRdb lists one record per CDR3 protein. The sample has hundreds of thousands of distinct CDR3 sequences, more than 40% seen once. Concerning this clonotype itself: Antigen: not known.

General observations from the study: As naive T cell percentage varied, TCR beta diversity correlated strongly with it.

No fewer than 5.5 micrograms of total RNA were isolated from every sample. The J gene is TRBJ1-1, the V gene TRBV12-3 or TRBV12-4, with a possible D match to TRBD1 (5 bases). Sample: blood. The TCR comes from a woman aged 60-75 years in good health. The CDR3 sequence is CASSLVGGREAFF. In nucleotides, the CDR3 is TGTGCCAGCAGTTTAGTCGGGGGACGGGAAGCTTTCTTT.